The next 26 T cell receptor beta chains were all read from a single sample in a study of OX40 agonist ivuxolimab in advanced cancers. Method: immunoSEQ multiplex PCR; TCRdb's copy keeps in-frame clones and lacks some. The data show about 73,000 clones, 85% to 90% seen once. Sequences were derived from CD4+ or CD8+ T cells sorted from blood, sampled in a trial of the OX40 agonist ivuxolimab. The receptors shown here come from an adult with an advanced solid tumor such as melanoma, head and neck, liver or kidney cancer.

The chain combines TRBV9 with TRBJ1-2, with 9 bases matching TRBD1. The CDR3 runs 16 residues. The V gene end was trimmed by 0 bases and the J gene end by 8 bases; junction bases not matched to a gene: 11. Germline V lookup: CDR1 SGDLS, CDR2 YYNGEE. CDR3 nucleotide sequence: TGTGCCAGCAGCGTAGGATGGGACAGGGACTTCGGCGGCTACACCTTC. As protein: CASSVGWDRDFGGYTF.

This chain joins TRBV19 and TRBJ2-2, with D tentatively TRBD1 (5 bases). This CDR3 contains 17 residues. V shed 0 bases and J shed 4 bases, with 15 bases lying between them. Germline V gene data show CDR1 as LNHDA and CDR2 as SQIVND (reference sequence). CDR3 region: CASSIDPFRQPTGELFF. CDR3 sequence (DNA): TGTGCCAGTAGTATAGATCCCTTCCGACAGCCCACCGGGGAGCTGTTTTTT.

This chain links TRBV6-1 with TRBJ2-3, with a possible D match to TRBD1 (5 bases). The germline gives CDR1 MNHNS, CDR2 SASEGT. With 8 bases removed from V and 0 bases from J, the gap between germline ends came to 12 bases. The CDR3 spans 14 residues. The CDR3 spells CASQQESSTDTQYF. The DNA of the CDR3 is TGTGCCAGCCAACAGGAATCTAGCACAGATACGCAGTATTTT.

The V and J genes are TRBV28 and TRBJ1-6; D uncertain. V was trimmed by 7 bases and J by 2 bases, leaving 9 bases between them. This CDR3 contains 14 residues. The V gene's germline CDR1 is MDHEN and CDR2 SYDVKM. Here the CDR3 DNA reads TGTGCCAGCACGTGGGCGACCTATAATTCACCCCTCCACTTT. It specifies CASTWATYNSPLHF.

This clone was detected once. V and J are TRBV4-1 and TRBJ2-4; D possibly corresponds to TRBD2 (5 bases). CDR1 and CDR2 (germline): MGHRA, YSYEKL. V lost 0 bases, J lost 6 bases, and 18 bases lay in between. The CDR3 spans 17 residues. The DNA for the CDR3 is TGCGCCAGCAGCCAAGATCTTTCGGGGTTAGTCGCAAACATTCAGTACTTC. This sequence encodes CASSQDLSGLVANIQYF.

The chain couples TRBV6-5 to TRBJ1-1; D may be TRBD1 (5 bases). The CDR3 consists of 14 residues. Per germline, CDR1 MNHEY and CDR2 SVGAGI. V gave up 8 bases and J gave up 0 bases, with 13 bases separating them. The chain's CDR3 is CASRVGVVNTEAFF. The CDR3, as DNA: TGTGCCAGCCGGGTGGGGGTGGTGAACACTGAAGCTTTCTTT.

The J gene is TRBJ2-7, the V gene TRBV30; D is unresolved. The CDR3 sequence is 12 residues long. The germline V gene has CDR1 GTSNPN and CDR2 SVGIG (reference sequence). Trimming took off 3 bases at V and 3 bases at J, with 9 bases between the two ends. The DNA for the CDR3 is TGTGCCTGGAGCGAGACACTCTACGAGCAGTACTTC. This sequence encodes CAWSETLYEQYF.

The chain carries TRBV6-1 and TRBJ1-5, with a tentative D call TRBD1 (6 bases). The CDR3 runs to 16 residues. The germline V gene encodes CDR1 MNHNS and CDR2 SASEGT. V gave up 0 bases and J gave up 2 bases, with 11 bases separating them. The CDR3 DNA follows: TGTGCCAGCAGTGAAGCCAGGGGATTCGGCAATCAGCCCCAGCATTTT. Translation gives CASSEARGFGNQPQHF.

This chain uses TRBV29-1 with TRBJ1-1; D is uncertain. Germline V CDR1 and CDR2: SQVTM, ANQGSEA. This CDR3 has 11 residues. With 2 bases removed from V and 6 bases from J, the gap between germline ends came to 7 bases. DNA for the CDR3: TGCAGCGTTGAATACCAGGCTGAAGCTTTCTTT. Residues: CSVEYQAEAFF.

This clone was detected only once. The V gene is TRBV13, the J gene TRBJ2-3; TRBD2 is a possible D gene (6 bases). In germline, CDR1 is PRHDT, CDR2 FYEKMQ (reference sequence). The CDR3 sequence is 16 residues long. V was clipped by 0 bases and J by 0 bases, with 10 bases between them. CDR3 in amino acids: CASSLGLAGSTDTQYF. CDR3 nucleotides: TGTGCCAGCAGCTTAGGACTAGCAGGTAGCACAGATACGCAGTATTTT.

This sequence joins TRBV19 and TRBJ2-2; D not certain. The CDR3 is 13 amino acids. Germline CDR1 is LNHDA and CDR2 is SQIVND (reference sequence). Trimming left V 5 bases short and J 11 bases short, with 15 bases between. Written as DNA, the CDR3 is TGTGCCAGTAGTCCTGGGGTATCTAATGAGCTGTTTTTT. Amino acid sequence: CASSPGVSNELFF. The whole variable domain, remainder taken from reference TRBV19 and TRBJ2-2, is DGGITQSPKYLFRKEGQNVTLSCEQNLNHDAMYWYRQDPGQGLRLIYYSQIVNDFQKGDIAEGYSVSREKKESFPLTVTSAQKNPTAFYLCASSPGVSNELFFGEGSRLTVL.

The chain links TRBV4-1 to TRBJ2-5, with D possibly matching TRBD1 (5 bases). Between the trimmed V and J ends, which lost 1 base and 3 bases, there was a span of 9 bases. Looked up from germline, CDR1 is MGHRA and CDR2 is YSYEKL. The CDR3 runs 14 residues. The CDR3 coding sequence is TGCGCCAGCAGCCAAGTCCAGGGAAAAGAGACCCAGTACTTC. Encoded protein: CASSQVQGKETQYF.

The chain has TRBV25-1 and TRBJ2-3; 7 bases agree with TRBD2. Per germline, CDR1 MGHDK and CDR2 SYGVNS. CDR3 length: 17 residues. V was clipped by 4 bases and J by 1 base; unmatched bases: 11. The CDR3 DNA sequence: TGTGCCAGCAGTGTTCTAGCGGAGCCCGGGCGCACAGATACGCAGTATTTT. This encodes CASSVLAEPGRTDTQYF.

The CDR3 region is CASSFRGLSTDTQYF. In nucleotides, the CDR3 is TGTGCCAGCAGTTTCCGGGGGCTTAGCACAGATACGCAGTATTTT. The chain employs TRBV27 and TRBJ2-3; D possibly uses TRBD1 or TRBD2 (6 bases each). Per the germline V gene, CDR1 is MNHEY and CDR2 is SMNVEV (reference sequence). V lost 3 bases and J lost 0, with 10 bases in between. This CDR3 spans 15 amino acids.

This chain joins TRBV12-5 and TRBJ2-1, with TRBD2 identical over 7 bases. V lost 1 base to trimming and J lost 7 bases; unmatched junction nucleotides: 1. There are 13 residues in the CDR3. Germline V gene lookup returns CDR1 LGHNT and CDR2 FRNRAP. CDR3 sequence: CASGLGRENEQFF. In DNA form, the CDR3 reads TGTGCTAGTGGTTTGGGGCGGGAGAATGAGCAGTTCTTC.

The rearrangement uses TRBV9 and TRBJ2-3; D possibly corresponds to TRBD2 (5 bases). Trimming pared 0 bases from V and 11 bases from J, leaving 19 bases between. Germline CDR1 SGDLS, CDR2 YYNGEE. CDR3 size: 15 residues. The CDR3, as DNA: TGTGCCAGCAGCGTAGAGGGAGACGTCAGATACGGGCAGTATTTT. Residues: CASSVEGDVRYGQYF.

To note about this clone: The sample carries other DNA sequences with the same CDR3. This chain joins TRBV6-5 and TRBJ2-2; no firm D call. The V gene's germline CDR1 is MNHEY and CDR2 SVGAGI. V was shortened by 0 bases and J by 2 bases, with 4 bases between the two germline ends. The CDR3 runs to 14 residues. The CDR3 loop is CASSYSPNTGELFF. CDR3 bases: TGTGCCAGCAGTTACTCGCCCAACACCGGGGAGCTGTTTTTT.

This clone appeared a few times. This chain connects TRBV7-9 to TRBJ1-2; D ambiguous. Germline CDR1 is SEHNR and CDR2 is FQNEAQ (reference sequence). The CDR3 is 14 residues long. V shed 2 bases and J shed 5 bases, with 12 bases lying between them. This chain's CDR3 is CASSLLGESYGYTF. CDR3 sequence (DNA): TGTGCCAGCAGCTTATTGGGTGAATCTTATGGCTACACCTTC.

The chain joins TRBV4-2 to TRBJ1-1; D uncertain. Looked up from germline, CDR1 is LGHNA and CDR2 is YNFKEQ. This CDR3 is 17 amino acids long. Trimming took 0 bases from V and 0 from J, leaving 14 bases between them. DNA of the CDR3: TGTGCCAGCAGCCAAGATATCCAGTACCCGGTGAACACTGAAGCTTTCTTT. Its protein is CASSQDIQYPVNTEAFF.

The count of this clone is one. The chain combines TRBV5-1 with TRBJ1-1, with D perhaps TRBD1 (6 bases). CDR1 and CDR2 (germline): SGHRS, YFSETQ. The CDR3 length is 15 residues. V lost 4 bases and J lost 3, with 16 bases in between. The CDR3 loop is CASSPNREGYTEAFF. The CDR3 DNA reads as TGCGCCAGCAGCCCGAACAGGGAGGGATACACTGAAGCTTTCTTT.

Worth noting for this clone: This sample includes further DNA sequences coding for the same CDR3. V and J are TRBV27 and TRBJ2-1; 8 nucleotides line up with TRBD2. This CDR3 is built from 13 residues. V lost 3 bases and J lost 9; bases outside the gene matches: 4. CDR1 is MNHEY and CDR2 is SMNVEV in the germline V gene (reference sequence). CDR3 nucleotide sequence: TGTGCCAGCAGTTTCGGACTAGCTGGTGAGCAGTTCTTC. This encodes CASSFGLAGEQFF.

The chain carries TRBV19 and TRBJ2-7; 9 bases align to TRBD2. The CDR3 runs to 17 residues. Germline V lookup: CDR1 LNHDA, CDR2 SQIVND (reference sequence). Losses at the gene ends were 3 bases for V and 3 bases for J; bases not matched to a gene: 12. The CDR3: CASSMGGTSRLLYEQYF. CDR3 nucleotide sequence: TGTGCCAGTAGTATGGGCGGGACTAGCCGTCTCCTCTACGAGCAGTACTTC.

The V and J genes are TRBV5-1 and TRBJ1-1, with D perhaps matching TRBD1 (5 bases). V dropped 3 bases and J dropped 4 bases, with 10 bases sitting between them. CDR3 length: 13 amino acids. Germline V gene lookup returns CDR1 SGHRS and CDR2 YFSETQ. The CDR3 reads CASSYRGVTEAFF. In DNA, the CDR3 is TGCGCCAGCAGCTACCGAGGGGTCACTGAAGCTTTCTTT.

V usage is TRBV5-1 and J usage is TRBJ2-3, with TRBD1 matching 7 bases. Germline V gene lookup returns CDR1 SGHRS and CDR2 YFSETQ. J gave up 2 bases and V 2 bases, and 5 bases lay outside the gene matches. This CDR3 comprises 15 residues. The chain's CDR3 is CASSLNRGYTDTQYF. In DNA, the CDR3 is TGCGCCAGCAGCTTAAACAGGGGATACACAGATACGCAGTATTTT.

The J gene is TRBJ1-1, the V gene TRBV2, with D uncertain. Trimming stripped 4 bases from V and 3 bases from J, with 6 bases between. The CDR3 spans 12 residues. CDR1 is SNHLY and CDR2 is FYNNEI in the germline V gene. CDR3 sequence: CASSGSDTEAFF. The CDR3 DNA sequence: TGTGCCAGCAGTGGATCGGACACTGAAGCTTTCTTT.

This clone was counted once. The chain employs TRBV5-4 and TRBJ2-3; 11 nucleotides align to TRBD2. The CDR3 has 14 amino acids. The germline gives CDR1 SGHNT, CDR2 YYREEE (reference sequence). V dropped 3 bases and J dropped 4; count of bases not matched to a gene: 1. The CDR3: CASSWGLAADTQYF. The CDR3 nucleotides are TGTGCCAGCAGCTGGGGACTAGCGGCAGATACGCAGTATTTT.